The text below deals with one T cell receptor (beta chain). Measured with immunoSEQ multiplex PCR; TCRdb has only the in-frame clones, and not every one. The sample contains a few hundred thousand clones, 87% of which appear only once. The sample is drawn from a study of blood T cell repertoires in COVID-19. Study context: PBMCs, B-cell-depleted T cells, or T cells were the source of the cDNA or gDNA that made up the material.

The CDR3 has 13 residues. J gave up 7 bases and V 8 bases, and 10 bases lay outside the gene matches. Per the germline V gene, CDR1 is SNHLY and CDR2 is FYNNEI. This TCR was sampled from a woman between 50 and 59 years old who had recovered from COVID-19. V gene TRBV2 combines with J gene TRBJ1-1, with 7 positions matching TRBD1. The sample comprised peripheral blood. The CDR3 sequence is CASLGQVSLEAFF. Written as DNA, the CDR3 is TGTGCCAGCTTAGGACAGGTATCTCTTGAAGCTTTCTTT.